This entry concerns a single TCR beta chain. Its specificity is not known. The sample originates from a study of T cell responses to AZD1222 COVID-19 vaccine. General study points: Recipients of AZD1222 seropositive at baseline numbered only 6 or 7. Elevations in Spike-specific TCR breadth and depth followed administration of two AZD1222 doses. Females outnumbered males among donors, who were mostly white British; clonal diversity was possibly underestimated.

Some clones are missing from TCRdb's copy, which holds only in-frame ones; the method was immunoSEQ multiplex PCR. The sample carries roughly 120,000 clones, approximately 86% recorded once. This CDR3 contains 14 residues. Germline V gives CDR1 MNHEY, CDR2 SVGAGI. Trimming left V 6 bases short and J 2 bases short, with 8 bases between. The starting material was peripheral blood, obtained on day 0 of AZD1222 vaccination. The receptor's source is an adult in good health. V usage is TRBV6-5 and J usage is TRBJ2-6; maybe TRBD1 (5 bases). The CDR3 spells CASRQDAGANVLTF. The CDR3 nucleotides read TGTGCCAGCAGACAGGACGCTGGGGCCAACGTCCTGACTTTC.